The 8 T cell receptor beta chains reported below all come from one sample, sequenced in a study of blood T cell repertoires in COVID-19. Generated by immunoSEQ multiplex PCR, the TCRdb table keeps only in-frame clones and is missing some. In the table there are just under 30,000 clones, 80% to 90% of which are singletons. The sequenced sample consisted of peripheral blood. The origin of the receptors is a human donor with active COVID-19. The donor label of this sample is uncertain.

V usage is TRBV5-6 and J usage is TRBJ1-5; the D is unclear. The CDR3 runs 12 residues. V lost 4 bases and J 4 bases, leaving 6 bases between the germline ends. Germline V CDR1 and CDR2: SGHDT, YYEEEE. CDR3 sequence: CASSHRNQPQHF. The CDR3 bases are TGTGCCAGCAGCCACAGAAATCAGCCCCAGCATTTT.

The CDR3 spells CASSLEGSGGPNEQFF. CDR3 nucleotides: TGCGCCAGCAGCTTGGAAGGTAGCGGGGGCCCCAATGAGCAGTTCTTC. The chain uses TRBV5-1 and TRBJ2-1; 9 nucleotides line up with TRBD2. Germline V CDR1 and CDR2: SGHRS, YFSETQ. V lost 0 bases and J lost 6; bases outside the gene matches: 7. This CDR3 comprises 16 residues.

The rearrangement uses TRBV10-3 and TRBJ2-1; D is perhaps TRBD2 (6 bases). This CDR3 is built from 13 residues. In germline, CDR1 is ENHRY, CDR2 SYGVKD. V shed 7 bases and J shed 9 bases, with 16 bases lying between them. The CDR3 DNA is TGTGCCATCACCAAGACTAGTACCAGTGAGCAGTTCTTC. It translates to CAITKTSTSEQFF.

This chain joins TRBV4-2 and TRBJ1-4, with 9 bases fitting TRBD1. Germline V CDR1 and CDR2: LGHNA, YNFKEQ. The CDR3 has 15 residues. Trimming took 4 bases from V and 4 from J; bases not matched to a gene: 4. CDR3 bases: TGTGCCAGCAGCCCCCGACAGGGGGATAATGAAAAACTGTTTTTT. It codes for CASSPRQGDNEKLFF.

This clone came up a few times. The J gene is TRBJ2-7, the V gene TRBV19; a weak D match, TRBD1 (6 bases). The CDR3 covers 13 residues. The germline gives CDR1 LNHDA, CDR2 SQIVND (reference sequence). V was pared by 3 bases and J by 6 bases, with 12 bases between. The CDR3 DNA is TGTGCCAGTAGTATTGGGCAGGGGAGCGAGCAGTACTTC. This gives the protein CASSIGQGSEQYF.

The chain links TRBV9 to TRBJ2-7, with D tentatively TRBD2 (6 bases). The CDR3 extends over 13 amino acids. The germline CDR1 and CDR2 sequences are SGDLS and YYNGEE. V shed 4 bases and J shed 7 bases, with 15 bases lying between them. CDR3 sequence reads: CASSLGDGSEQYF. DNA of the CDR3: TGTGCCAGCAGCCTCGGAGACGGGAGTGAGCAGTACTTC.

This clone was observed once. The chain links TRBV4-2 to TRBJ2-1; 10 nucleotides match TRBD2. The CDR3 is made up of 15 amino acids. Germline values: CDR1 LGHNA, CDR2 YNFKEQ. V trimming: 4 bases; J trimming: 7 bases; junction bases outside the gene matches: 7. CDR3 sequence reads: CASSPGTSAWNEQFF. CDR3 nucleotides: TGTGCCAGCAGCCCCGGGACTAGCGCCTGGAATGAGCAGTTCTTC.

This clone was found once. The chain links TRBV11-3 to TRBJ2-7; the D gene is possibly TRBD1 (6 bases). V lost 6 bases, J lost 2 bases, and 20 bases lay in between. Looked up from germline, CDR1 is SGHNT and CDR2 is YENEEA. The length of the CDR3 is 16 residues. CDR3 sequence (DNA): TGTGCCAGCAGATACATCCGACAGGCCGCTCCCTACGAGCAGTACTTC. Amino acids: CASRYIRQAAPYEQYF. Complete variable domain (other parts from reference TRBV11-3 and TRBJ2-7): EAGVVQSPRYKIIEKKQPVAFWCNPISGHNTLYWYLQNLGQGPELLIRYENEEAVDDSQLPKDRFSAERLKGVDSTLKIQPAELGDSAVYLCASRYIRQAAPYEQYFGPGTRLTVT.